Sequencing of this T cell receptor (beta chain) was carried out in a study of beta chain features in type 1 diabetes. Study summary: Examined across all samples were about 99,000,000 sorted cells.

Sequencing targeted expressed TCRB transcripts, as all isolated RNA had been reverse transcribed. Libraries were prepared by immunoSEQ multiplex PCR; TCRdb keeps only in-frame clonotypes and omits some of them. Among about 340,000 clones listed, 6.5% to 10% were seen once. Overall study results and limits: The naive, central memory and Treg TCRB repertoires of patients appeared to be more similar to one another than those of healthy donors.

This clone has a count of ten or more. Antigen: not known. This specimen includes other DNA sequences encoding the same CDR3. Looked up from germline, CDR1 is SEHNR and CDR2 is FQNEAQ (reference sequence). The CDR3 runs 11 residues. With 11 bases removed from V and 2 bases from J, the gap between germline ends came to 9 bases. The chain employs TRBV7-9 and TRBJ2-5; D may be TRBD1 (6 bases). The sample consisted of central memory CD4+ T cells from blood. This TCR was sampled from a woman under 30 in good health. Here the CDR3 reads CASQGQETQYF. The CDR3 DNA is TGTGCCTCTCAGGGGCAAGAGACCCAGTACTTC.